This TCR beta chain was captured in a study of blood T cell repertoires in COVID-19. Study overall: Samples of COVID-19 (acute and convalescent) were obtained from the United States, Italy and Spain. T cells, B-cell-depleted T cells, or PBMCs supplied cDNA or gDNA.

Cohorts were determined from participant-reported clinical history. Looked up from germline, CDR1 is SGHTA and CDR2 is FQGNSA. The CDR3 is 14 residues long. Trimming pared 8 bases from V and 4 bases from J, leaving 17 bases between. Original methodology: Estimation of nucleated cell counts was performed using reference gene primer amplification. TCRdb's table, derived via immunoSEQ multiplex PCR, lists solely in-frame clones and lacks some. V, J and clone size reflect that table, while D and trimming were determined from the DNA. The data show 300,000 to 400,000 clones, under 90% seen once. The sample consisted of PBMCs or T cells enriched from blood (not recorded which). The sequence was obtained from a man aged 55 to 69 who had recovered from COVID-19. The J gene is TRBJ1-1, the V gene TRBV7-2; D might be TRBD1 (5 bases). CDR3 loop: CASSKKTGGTEAFF. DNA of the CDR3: TGTGCCAGCTCCAAAAAGACCGGGGGCACTGAAGCTTTCTTT. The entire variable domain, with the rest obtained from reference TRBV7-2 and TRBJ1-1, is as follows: GAGVSQSPSNKVTEKGKDVELRCDPISGHTALYWYRQSLGQGLEFLIYFQGNSAPDKSGLPSDRFSAERTGGSVSTLTIQRTQQEDSAVYLCASSKKTGGTEAFFGQGTRLTVV.